These T cell receptor beta chains were read from a single sample in a study of cytomegalovirus exposure and HLA in healthy donors. Method: immunoSEQ multiplex PCR; TCRdb's copy keeps in-frame clones and lacks some. The sample holds some 150,000 clones, more than 75% seen once. The sequencing sample was made of PBMCs. Receptors were obtained from a human donor in good health. Both conserved end residues are part of each CDR3. Fields, in order: D gene, V gene, J gene, clone size, CDR3 protein, CDR3 DNA. The D gene is left open where the match is weak. Size tells how often a clone was seen (once, few, many) or the class of an expanded clone, and some rows leave it out.

d_gene: -; v_gene: TRBV19; j_gene: TRBJ1-2; abundance: -; CDR3aa: CASSIEQVTGENPYGYTF; CDR3nt: TGTGCCAGTAGTATAGAGCAAGTGACAGGAGAGAATCCCTATGGCTACACCTTC
d_gene: -; v_gene: TRBV11-1; j_gene: TRBJ1-1; abundance: few; CDR3aa: CASSFKLGGGTEAFF; CDR3nt: TGTGCCAGCAGCTTCAAGCTGGGAGGGGGCACTGAAGCTTTCTTT
d_gene: -; v_gene: TRBV2; j_gene: TRBJ2-7; abundance: -; CDR3aa: CATRGAADEQYF; CDR3nt: TGTGCCACCCGGGGTGCGGCGGACGAGCAGTACTTC
d_gene: TRBD1; v_gene: TRBV7-9; j_gene: TRBJ1-6; abundance: -; CDR3aa: CASRYTGDNSPLHF; CDR3nt: TGTGCCAGCAGATACACAGGGGATAATTCACCCCTCCACTTT
d_gene: TRBD1; v_gene: TRBV2; j_gene: TRBJ2-3; abundance: -; CDR3aa: CASSRGETGNADTQYF; CDR3nt: TGTGCCAGCTCTCGGGGAGAGACAGGGAACGCAGATACGCAGTATTTT
d_gene: -; v_gene: TRBV5-8; j_gene: TRBJ2-3; abundance: -; CDR3aa: CASSPQGMGTDTQYF; CDR3nt: TGTGCCAGCAGCCCTCAGGGGATGGGCACAGATACGCAGTATTTT
d_gene: -; v_gene: TRBV11-2; j_gene: TRBJ2-6; abundance: -; CDR3aa: CASTRVGEVIPGANVLTF; CDR3nt: TGTGCCAGCACCCGGGTGGGGGAGGTTATTCCTGGGGCCAACGTCCTGACTTTC
d_gene: -; v_gene: TRBV20-1; j_gene: TRBJ2-1; abundance: once; CDR3aa: CSARNSKEQFF; CDR3nt: TGCAGTGCTAGAAATAGCAAAGAGCAGTTCTTC
d_gene: TRBD2; v_gene: TRBV30; j_gene: TRBJ2-3; abundance: -; CDR3aa: CAWMSGGTTDTQYF; CDR3nt: TGTGCCTGGATGAGCGGGGGGACCACAGATACGCAGTATTTT
d_gene: -; v_gene: TRBV5-1; j_gene: TRBJ2-5; abundance: -; CDR3aa: CASSLNLGRKETQYF; CDR3nt: TGCGCCAGCAGCTTGAACCTGGGCCGTAAAGAGACCCAGTACTTC
d_gene: TRBD2; v_gene: TRBV15; j_gene: TRBJ2-1; abundance: -; CDR3aa: CATRNLSGRVYNEQFF; CDR3nt: TGTGCCACCAGGAACCTTAGCGGGAGGGTCTACAATGAGCAGTTCTTC
d_gene: -; v_gene: TRBV6-6; j_gene: TRBJ1-4; abundance: -; CDR3aa: CASSYRGGGNEKLFF; CDR3nt: TGTGCCAGCAGTTACCGGGGGGGTGGAAATGAAAAACTGTTTTTT
d_gene: TRBD1; v_gene: TRBV6-1; j_gene: TRBJ1-5; abundance: -; CDR3aa: CASKSRDRGAQPQHF; CDR3nt: TGTGCCAGCAAATCGCGGGACAGGGGTGCTCAGCCCCAGCATTTT
d_gene: TRBD2; v_gene: TRBV6-5; j_gene: TRBJ2-1; abundance: -; CDR3aa: CASSSFQRGAYNEQFF; CDR3nt: TGTGCCAGCAGTTCGTTCCAGCGGGGGGCCTACAATGAGCAGTTCTTC